The subject of this entry is one T cell receptor (beta chain). Its antigen has not been determined. The missing CDR3 end, 3 residues past where the read stops, is filled in from the germline J gene. The data were taken from a study of TET2 disruption in CD19-targeted CAR T cells (dated by TCRdb to 2017 to 2018). Regarding the study in general: The number of samples was determined by the original clinical trial design and by which samples were available, and no additional inclusion criteria were applied.

Taken from the germline V gene, the CDR1 and CDR2 loops are LGHNA and YNFKEQ. The cysteine opens and the phenylalanine closes a CDR3 of 16 amino acids. Shown are 39 bases from within the CDR3, in frame from base 1. Summary of the overall study and its limitations: Conclusions about the patient's CAR T cells rested on extensive analysis of a single subject.

The sample's treatment or condition label, decoded: autologous CTL019 cells: CD19 CAR with 4-1BB and CD3 zeta domains. TCR zeta and 4-1BB costimulatory signaling domains were incorporated into the CD19 CAR. Leukapheresis was used to collect the T cells for CTL019 manufacturing from peripheral blood. The DNeasy Blood and Tissue Kit was used to extract genomic DNA from pre-infusion T cells, peripheral blood, or sorted post-infusion T cells. Deep sequencing of the TCR beta chain was done using the immunoSEQ assay. From the authors' description of their analysis: Clonotype frequencies were computed using only productive TCR beta rearrangements. TCRdb's version of the immuneACCESS table is confined to in-frame rearrangements and falls short of the full clone set. An unresolved V gene accounts for under half of the shortfall where checked; the remainder is of unknown origin. Clone size and the V and J calls come from that table; the DNA yielded D and trimming. The table for this sample records more than 25,000 clones. The ten most abundant clones make up about 2% of the sample.

The specimen was CD8- CAR+ T cells sorted from cultured blood T cells, collected for CD19 CAR T cell therapy. This specimen's cell subset or site label, per the study, means: CD8-negative CAR-positive T cells from the infusion product. This chain joins TRBV4-2 to TRBJ2-3, with TRBD1 identical over 10 junction bases. This sequence was found in a man aged 65 to 85 with chronic lymphocytic leukemia. The sequenced part of the CDR3 DNA is TGTGCCAGCAGCCAACCAGGACAGGGGGACAATCAGCCG. Its coded protein is CASSQPGQGDNQP. The CDR3, in full, reads CASSQPGQGDNQPQYF.